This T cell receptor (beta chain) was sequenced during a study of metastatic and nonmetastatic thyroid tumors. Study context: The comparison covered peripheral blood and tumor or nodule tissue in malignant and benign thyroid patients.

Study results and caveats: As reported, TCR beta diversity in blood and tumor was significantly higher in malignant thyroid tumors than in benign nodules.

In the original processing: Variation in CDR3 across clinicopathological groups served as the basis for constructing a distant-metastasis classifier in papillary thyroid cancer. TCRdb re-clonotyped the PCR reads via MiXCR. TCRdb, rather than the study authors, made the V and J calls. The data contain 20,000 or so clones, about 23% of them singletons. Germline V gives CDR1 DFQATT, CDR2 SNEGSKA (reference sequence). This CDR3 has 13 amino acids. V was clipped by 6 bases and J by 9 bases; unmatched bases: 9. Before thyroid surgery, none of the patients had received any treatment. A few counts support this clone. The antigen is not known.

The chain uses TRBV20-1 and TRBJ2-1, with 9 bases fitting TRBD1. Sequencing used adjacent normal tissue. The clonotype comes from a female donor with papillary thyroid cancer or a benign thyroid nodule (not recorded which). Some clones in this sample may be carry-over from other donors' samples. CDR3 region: CSAPRQGVAEQFF. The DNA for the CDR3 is TGCAGTGCCCCAAGACAGGGGGTAGCTGAGCAGTTCTTC.